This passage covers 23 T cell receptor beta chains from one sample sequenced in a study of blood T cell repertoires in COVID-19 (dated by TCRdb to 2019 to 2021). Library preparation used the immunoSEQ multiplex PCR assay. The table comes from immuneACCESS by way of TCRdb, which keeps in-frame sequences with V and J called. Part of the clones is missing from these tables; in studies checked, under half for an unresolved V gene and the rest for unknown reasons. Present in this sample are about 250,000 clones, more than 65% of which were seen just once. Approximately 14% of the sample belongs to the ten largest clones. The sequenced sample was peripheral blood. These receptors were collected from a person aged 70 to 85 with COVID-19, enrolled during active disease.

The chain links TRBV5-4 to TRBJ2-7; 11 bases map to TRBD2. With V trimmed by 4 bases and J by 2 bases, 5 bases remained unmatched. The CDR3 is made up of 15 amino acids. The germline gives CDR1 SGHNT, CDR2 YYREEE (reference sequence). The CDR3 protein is CASSPLAGGTYEQYF. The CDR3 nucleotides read TGTGCCAGCAGCCCGCTAGCGGGGGGTACCTACGAGCAGTACTTC.

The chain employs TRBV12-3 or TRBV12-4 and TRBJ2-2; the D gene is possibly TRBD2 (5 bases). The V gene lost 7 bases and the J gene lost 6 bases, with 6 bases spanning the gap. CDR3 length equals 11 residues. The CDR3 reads CASTRAGELFF. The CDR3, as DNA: TGTGCCAGCACGAGGGCCGGGGAGCTGTTTTTT.

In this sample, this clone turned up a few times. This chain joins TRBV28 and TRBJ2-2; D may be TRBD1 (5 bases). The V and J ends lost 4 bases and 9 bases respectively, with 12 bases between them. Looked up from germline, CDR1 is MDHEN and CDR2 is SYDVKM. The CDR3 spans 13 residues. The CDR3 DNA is TGTGCCAGCAGTTCCCCAGGGCTCAGGGAGCTGTTTTTT. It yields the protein CASSSPGLRELFF.

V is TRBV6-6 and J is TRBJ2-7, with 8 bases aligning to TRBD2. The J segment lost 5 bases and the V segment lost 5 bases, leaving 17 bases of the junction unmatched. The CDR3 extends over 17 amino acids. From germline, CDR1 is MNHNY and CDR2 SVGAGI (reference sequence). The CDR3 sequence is CASSLGGAHFLLDEQYF. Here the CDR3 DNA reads TGTGCCAGCAGTCTCGGGGGGGCGCATTTCTTACTAGACGAGCAGTACTTC.

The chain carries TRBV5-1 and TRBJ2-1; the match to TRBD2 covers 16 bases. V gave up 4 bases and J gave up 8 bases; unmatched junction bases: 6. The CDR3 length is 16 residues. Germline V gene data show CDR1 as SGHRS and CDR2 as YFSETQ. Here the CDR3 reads CASSTGLAGGVDEQFF. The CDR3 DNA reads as TGCGCCAGCAGCACGGGACTAGCGGGAGGGGTTGATGAGCAGTTCTTC.

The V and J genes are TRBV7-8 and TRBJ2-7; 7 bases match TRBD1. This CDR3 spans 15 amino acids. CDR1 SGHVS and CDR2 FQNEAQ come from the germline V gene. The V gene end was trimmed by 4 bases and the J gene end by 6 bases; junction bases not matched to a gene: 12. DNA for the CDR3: TGTGCCAGCAGCTCAAGACAGGGAAGTCTTCGCGAGCAGTACTTC. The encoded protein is CASSSRQGSLREQYF.

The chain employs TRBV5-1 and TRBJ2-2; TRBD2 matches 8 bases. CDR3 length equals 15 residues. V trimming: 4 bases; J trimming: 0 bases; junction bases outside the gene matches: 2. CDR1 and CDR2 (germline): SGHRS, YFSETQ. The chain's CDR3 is CASSTGLANTGELFF. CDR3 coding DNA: TGCGCCAGCAGCACGGGACTAGCGAACACCGGGGAGCTGTTTTTT.

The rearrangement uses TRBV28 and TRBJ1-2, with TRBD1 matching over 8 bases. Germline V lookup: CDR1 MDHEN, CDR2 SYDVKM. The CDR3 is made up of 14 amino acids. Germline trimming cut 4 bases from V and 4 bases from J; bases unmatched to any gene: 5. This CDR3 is CASSSGQGPYGYTF. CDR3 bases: TGTGCCAGCAGTTCCGGACAGGGCCCCTATGGCTACACCTTC.

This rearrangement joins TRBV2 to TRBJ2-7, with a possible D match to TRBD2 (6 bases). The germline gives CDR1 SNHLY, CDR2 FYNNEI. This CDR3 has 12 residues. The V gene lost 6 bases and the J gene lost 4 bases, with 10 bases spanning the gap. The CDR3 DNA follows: TGTGCCAGCAGAGGGAGCGGGTACGAGCAGTACTTC. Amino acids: CASRGSGYEQYF.

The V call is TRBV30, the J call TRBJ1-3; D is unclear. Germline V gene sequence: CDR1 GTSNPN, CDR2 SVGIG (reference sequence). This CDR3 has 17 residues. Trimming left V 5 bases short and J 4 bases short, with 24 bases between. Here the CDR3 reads CAWDASRTPTKGNTIYF. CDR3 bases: TGTGCCTGGGATGCCTCCCGGACTCCTACGAAGGGAAACACCATATATTTT.

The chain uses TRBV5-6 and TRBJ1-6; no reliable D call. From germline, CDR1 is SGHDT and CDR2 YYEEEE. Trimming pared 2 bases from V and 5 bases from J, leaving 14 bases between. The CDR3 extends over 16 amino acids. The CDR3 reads CASSFLTQADNSPLHF. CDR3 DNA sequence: TGTGCCAGCAGCTTTTTGACCCAAGCGGATAATTCACCCCTCCACTTT.

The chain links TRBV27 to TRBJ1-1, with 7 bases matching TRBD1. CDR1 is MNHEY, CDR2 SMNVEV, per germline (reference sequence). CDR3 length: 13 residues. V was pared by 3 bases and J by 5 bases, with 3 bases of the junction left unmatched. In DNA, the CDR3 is TGTGCCAGCAGTTTTACAGGGGAGACTGAAGCTTTCTTT. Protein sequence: CASSFTGETEAFF.

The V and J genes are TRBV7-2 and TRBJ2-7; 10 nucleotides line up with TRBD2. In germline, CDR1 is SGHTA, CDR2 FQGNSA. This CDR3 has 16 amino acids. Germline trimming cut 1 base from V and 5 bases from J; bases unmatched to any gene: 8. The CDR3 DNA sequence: TGTGCCAGCAGCTTAGTTCTAGCGGGAGTTTCCGACGAGCAGTACTTC. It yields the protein CASSLVLAGVSDEQYF.

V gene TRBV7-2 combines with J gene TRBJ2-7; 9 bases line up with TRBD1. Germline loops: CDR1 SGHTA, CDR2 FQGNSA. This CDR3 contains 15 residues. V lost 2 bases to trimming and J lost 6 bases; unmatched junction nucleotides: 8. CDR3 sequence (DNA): TGTGCCAGCAGCTTAAACAGGGGGCTTTCCCGCGAGCAGTACTTC. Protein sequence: CASSLNRGLSREQYF.

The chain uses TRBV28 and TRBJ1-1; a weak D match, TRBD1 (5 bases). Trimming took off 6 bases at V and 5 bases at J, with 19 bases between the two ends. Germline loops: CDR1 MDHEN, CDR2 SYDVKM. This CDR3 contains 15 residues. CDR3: CASRGPTEVGTEAFF. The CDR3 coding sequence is TGTGCCAGCAGGGGCCCGACAGAAGTGGGGACTGAAGCTTTCTTT.

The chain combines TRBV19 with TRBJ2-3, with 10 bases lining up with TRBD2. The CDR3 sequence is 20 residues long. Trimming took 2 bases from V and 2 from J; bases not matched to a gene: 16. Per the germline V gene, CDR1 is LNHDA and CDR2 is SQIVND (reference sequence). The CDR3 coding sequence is TGTGCCAGTAGTATAAACCTCCAGCGGGGGGGCGAAAGGCCCACAGATACGCAGTATTTT. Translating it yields CASSINLQRGGERPTDTQYF.

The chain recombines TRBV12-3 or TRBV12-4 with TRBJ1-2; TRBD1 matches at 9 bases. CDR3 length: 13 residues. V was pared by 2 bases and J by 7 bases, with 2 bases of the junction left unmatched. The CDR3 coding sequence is TGTGCCAGCAGTTTATGGGACAGGGTTGGCTACACCTTC. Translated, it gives CASSLWDRVGYTF.

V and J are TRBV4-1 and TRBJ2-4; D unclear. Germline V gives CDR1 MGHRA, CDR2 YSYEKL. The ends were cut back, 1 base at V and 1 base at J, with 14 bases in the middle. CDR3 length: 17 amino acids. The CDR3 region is CASSQVGTAAAKNIQYF. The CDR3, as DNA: TGCGCCAGCAGCCAAGTCGGAACGGCGGCGGCCAAAAACATTCAGTACTTC.

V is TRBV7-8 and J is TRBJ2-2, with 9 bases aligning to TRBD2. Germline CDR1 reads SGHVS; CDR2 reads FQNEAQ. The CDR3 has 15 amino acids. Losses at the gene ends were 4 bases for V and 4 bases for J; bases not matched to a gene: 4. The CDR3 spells CASSSRTSATGELFF. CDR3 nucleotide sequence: TGTGCCAGCAGCTCCCGGACTAGCGCCACCGGGGAGCTGTTTTTT.

The DNA for the CDR3 is TGTGCCACCAGCATCCCGCGGGCGGGAGCGTACGAGCAGTACTTC. Translated, it gives CATSIPRAGAYEQYF. The chain recombines TRBV15 with TRBJ2-7; 7 bases are a match to TRBD2. This CDR3 region has 15 residues. The germline gives CDR1 LNHNV, CDR2 YYDKDF (reference sequence). The junction had 10 bases not matched to a gene; V was cut back by 4 bases and J by 4 bases.

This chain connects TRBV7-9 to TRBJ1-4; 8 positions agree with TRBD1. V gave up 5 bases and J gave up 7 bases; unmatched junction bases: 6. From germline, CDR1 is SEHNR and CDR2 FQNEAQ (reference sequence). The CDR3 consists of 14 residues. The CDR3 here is CASSMTGVVEKLFF. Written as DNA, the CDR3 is TGTGCCAGCAGCATGACAGGGGTGGTTGAAAAACTGTTTTTT.

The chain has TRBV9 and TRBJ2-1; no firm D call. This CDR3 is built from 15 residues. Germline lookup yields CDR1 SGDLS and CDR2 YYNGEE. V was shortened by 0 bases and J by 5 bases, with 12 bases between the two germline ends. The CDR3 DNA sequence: TGTGCCAGCAGCGTAGGGCCCCGTGTTAACAATGAGCAGTTCTTC. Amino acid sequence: CASSVGPRVNNEQFF.

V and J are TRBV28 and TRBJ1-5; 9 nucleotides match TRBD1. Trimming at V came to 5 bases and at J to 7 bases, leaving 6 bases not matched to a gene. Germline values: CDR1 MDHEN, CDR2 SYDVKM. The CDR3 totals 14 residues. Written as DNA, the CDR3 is TGTGCCAGCAGTCCGGGACAGGGAAAACAGCCCCAGCATTTT. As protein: CASSPGQGKQPQHF.